The source of this TCR beta chain is a study of blood T cell repertoires in COVID-19. V dropped 5 bases and J dropped 4 bases, with 9 bases sitting between them. Germline-derived CDR1 and CDR2 are SGHTA and FQGNSA. The CDR3 totals 13 residues. Profiling relied on immunoSEQ multiplex PCR, and the TCRdb table lists in-frame clones only, not all of them. The data show 150,000 to 200,000 clones, with about 80% seen just once and just over 8.5% held by the top ten. Sequencing was carried out using peripheral blood. This sequence was found in a woman aged 45 to 65 with active or convalescent COVID-19. This chain connects TRBV7-2 to TRBJ1-5; the D gene is possibly TRBD1 (6 bases). The CDR3 DNA sequence: TGTGCCAGCAGCCCTGACAGGAATCAGCCCCAGCATTTT. This gives the protein CASSPDRNQPQHF.